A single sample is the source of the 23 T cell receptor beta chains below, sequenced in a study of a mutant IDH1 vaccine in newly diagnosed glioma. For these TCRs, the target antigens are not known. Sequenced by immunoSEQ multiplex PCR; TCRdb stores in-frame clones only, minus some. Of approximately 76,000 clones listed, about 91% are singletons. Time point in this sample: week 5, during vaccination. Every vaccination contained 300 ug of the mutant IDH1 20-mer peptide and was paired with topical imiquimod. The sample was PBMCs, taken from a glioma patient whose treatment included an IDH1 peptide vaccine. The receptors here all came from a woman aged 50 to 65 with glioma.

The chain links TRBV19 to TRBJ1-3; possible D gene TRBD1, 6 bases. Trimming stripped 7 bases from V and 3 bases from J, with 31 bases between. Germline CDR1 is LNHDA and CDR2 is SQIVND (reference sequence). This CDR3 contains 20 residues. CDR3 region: CASIHTAGRGRSSSGNTIYF. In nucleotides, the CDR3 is TGTGCCAGTATTCATACCGCTGGCAGGGGTCGGAGTTCGAGTGGAAACACCATATATTTT.

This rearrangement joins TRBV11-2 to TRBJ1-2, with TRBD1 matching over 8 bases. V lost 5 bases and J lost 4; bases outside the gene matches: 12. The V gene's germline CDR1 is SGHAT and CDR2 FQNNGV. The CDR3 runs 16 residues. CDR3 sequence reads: CASSPMTGVGAYGYTF. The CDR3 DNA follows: TGTGCCAGCAGCCCCATGACAGGGGTGGGGGCCTATGGCTACACCTTC. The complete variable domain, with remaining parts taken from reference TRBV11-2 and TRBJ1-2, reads EAGVAQSPRYKIIEKRQSVAFWCNPISGHATLYWYQQILGQGPKLLIQFQNNGVVDDSQLPKDRFSAERLKGVDSTLKIQPAKLEDSAVYLCASSPMTGVGAYGYTFGSGTRLTVV.

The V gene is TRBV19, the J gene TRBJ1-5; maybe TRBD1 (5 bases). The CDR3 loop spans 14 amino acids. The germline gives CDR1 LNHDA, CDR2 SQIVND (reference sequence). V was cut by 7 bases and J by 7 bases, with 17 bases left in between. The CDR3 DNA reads TGTGCCAGTAACCCTTCCCGGGGCTCCCAGCCCCAGCATTTT. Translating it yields CASNPSRGSQPQHF. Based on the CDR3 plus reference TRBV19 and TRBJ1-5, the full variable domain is DGGITQSPKYLFRKEGQNVTLSCEQNLNHDAMYWYRQDPGQGLRLIYYSQIVNDFQKGDIAEGYSVSREKKESFPLTVTSAQKNPTAFYLCASNPSRGSQPQHFGDGTRLSIL.

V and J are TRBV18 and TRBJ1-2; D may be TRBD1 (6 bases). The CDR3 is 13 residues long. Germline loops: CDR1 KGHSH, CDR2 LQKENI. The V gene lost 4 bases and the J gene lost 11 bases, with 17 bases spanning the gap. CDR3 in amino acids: CASSQNREKGYTF. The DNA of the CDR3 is TGTGCCAGCTCACAAAACAGGGAGAAGGGTTACACCTTC.

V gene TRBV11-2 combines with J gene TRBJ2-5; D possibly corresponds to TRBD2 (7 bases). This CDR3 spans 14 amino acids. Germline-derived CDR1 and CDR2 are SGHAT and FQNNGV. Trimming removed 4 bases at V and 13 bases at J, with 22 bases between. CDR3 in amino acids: CASSSLPTGRDSYF. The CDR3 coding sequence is TGTGCCAGCAGCTCCCTTCCCACAGGGAGGGATTCGTACTTC.

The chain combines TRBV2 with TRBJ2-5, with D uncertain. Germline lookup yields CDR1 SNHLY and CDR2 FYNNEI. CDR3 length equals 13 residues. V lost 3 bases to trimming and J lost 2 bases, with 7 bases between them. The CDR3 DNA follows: TGTGCCAGCAGTGAGTGGACGCAAGAGACCCAGTACTTC. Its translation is CASSEWTQETQYF.

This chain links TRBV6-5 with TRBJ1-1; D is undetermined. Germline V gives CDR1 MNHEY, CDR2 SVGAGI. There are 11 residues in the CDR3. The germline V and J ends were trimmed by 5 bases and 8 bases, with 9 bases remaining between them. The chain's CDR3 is CASSGPPEAFF. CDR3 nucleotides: TGTGCCAGCAGTGGGCCTCCAGAAGCTTTCTTT.

CDR3 nucleotide sequence: TGTGCCAGCAGCCCCATCCGGGGATCAGATACGCAGTATTTT. It yields the protein CASSPIRGSDTQYF. The rearrangement uses TRBV6-5 and TRBJ2-3; D might be TRBD2 (5 bases). The V gene's germline CDR1 is MNHEY and CDR2 SVGAGI. This CDR3 is built from 14 residues. V lost 6 bases to trimming and J lost 4 bases, with 14 bases between them.

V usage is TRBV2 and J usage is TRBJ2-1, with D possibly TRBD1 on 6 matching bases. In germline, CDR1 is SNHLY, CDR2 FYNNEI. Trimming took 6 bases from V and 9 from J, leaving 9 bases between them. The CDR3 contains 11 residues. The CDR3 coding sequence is TGTGCCAGCAGGAGGGGGACTGAGCAGTTCTTC. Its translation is CASRRGTEQFF. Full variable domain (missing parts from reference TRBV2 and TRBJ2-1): EPEVTQTPSHQVTQMGQEVILRCVPISNHLYFYWYRQILGQKVEFLVSFYNNEISEKSEIFDDQFSVERPDGSNFTLKIRSTKLEDSAMYFCASRRGTEQFFGPGTRLTVL.

The CDR3 is CASSLDPQNEQFF. CDR3 in DNA: TGTGCCAGCAGCTTAGATCCACAAAATGAGCAGTTCTTC. J is TRBJ2-1 and V is TRBV11-2; D gene ambiguous. The germline V gene has CDR1 SGHAT and CDR2 FQNNGV. This CDR3 region has 13 residues. V was shortened by 0 bases and J by 7 bases, with 7 bases between the two germline ends.

The CDR3 coding sequence is TGTGCCAGCAGCAGAGAGGGGACGGGACTTTACGAGCAGTACTTC. It specifies CASSREGTGLYEQYF. V usage is TRBV27 and J usage is TRBJ2-7; D is possibly TRBD2 (6 bases). CDR1 and CDR2 (germline): MNHEY, SMNVEV (reference sequence). This CDR3 has 15 residues. The V and J ends lost 6 bases and 4 bases respectively, with 19 bases between them.

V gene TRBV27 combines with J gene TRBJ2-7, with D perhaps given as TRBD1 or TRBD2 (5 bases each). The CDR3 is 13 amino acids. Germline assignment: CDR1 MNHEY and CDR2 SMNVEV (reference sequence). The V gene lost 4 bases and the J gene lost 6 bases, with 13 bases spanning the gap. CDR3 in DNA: TGTGCCAGCAGTTATGGGGGTGAGAGCGAGCAGTACTTC. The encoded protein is CASSYGGESEQYF.

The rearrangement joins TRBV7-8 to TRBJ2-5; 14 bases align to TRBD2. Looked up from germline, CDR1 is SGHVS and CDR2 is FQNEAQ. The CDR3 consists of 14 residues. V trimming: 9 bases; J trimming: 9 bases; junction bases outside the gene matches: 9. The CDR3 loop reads CASGLAGGSGAQYF. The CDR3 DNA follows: TGTGCCAGTGGACTAGCGGGAGGTTCCGGGGCCCAGTACTTC.

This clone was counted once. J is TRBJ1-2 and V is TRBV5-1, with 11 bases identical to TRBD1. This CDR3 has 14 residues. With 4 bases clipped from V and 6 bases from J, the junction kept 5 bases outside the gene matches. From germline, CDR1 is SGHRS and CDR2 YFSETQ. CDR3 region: CASSKGQGVDGYTF. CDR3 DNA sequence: TGCGCCAGCAGCAAGGGACAGGGGGTAGATGGCTACACCTTC.

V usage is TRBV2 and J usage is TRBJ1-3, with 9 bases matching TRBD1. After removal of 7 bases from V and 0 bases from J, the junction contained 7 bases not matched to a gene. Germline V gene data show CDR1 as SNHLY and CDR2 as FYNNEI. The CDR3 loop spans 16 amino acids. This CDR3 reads CASTLDRGASGNTIYF. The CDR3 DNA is TGTGCCAGCACCTTGGACAGGGGAGCCTCTGGAAACACCATATATTTT.

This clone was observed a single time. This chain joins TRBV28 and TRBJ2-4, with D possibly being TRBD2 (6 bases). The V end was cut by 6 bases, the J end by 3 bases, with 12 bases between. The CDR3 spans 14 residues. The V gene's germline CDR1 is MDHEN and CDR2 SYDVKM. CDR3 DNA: TGTGCCAGCAGATCCGGGGGAGGCAAAAACATTCAGTACTTC. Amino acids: CASRSGGGKNIQYF.

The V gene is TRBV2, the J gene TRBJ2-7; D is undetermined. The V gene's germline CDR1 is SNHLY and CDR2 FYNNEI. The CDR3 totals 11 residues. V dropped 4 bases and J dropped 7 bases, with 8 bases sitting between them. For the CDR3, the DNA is TGTGCCAGCAGTGTTGCTTTTGAGCAGTACTTC. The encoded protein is CASSVAFEQYF.

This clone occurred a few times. In DNA, the CDR3 is TGCGCCAGCAGCCATGGCAGGGGATCACAGCCCCAGCATTTT. This codes for CASSHGRGSQPQHF. The chain combines TRBV4-1 with TRBJ1-5; a possible D gene is TRBD1 (6 bases). In germline, CDR1 is MGHRA, CDR2 YSYEKL. V was cut by 3 bases and J by 7 bases, with 13 bases left in between. The CDR3 totals 14 residues.

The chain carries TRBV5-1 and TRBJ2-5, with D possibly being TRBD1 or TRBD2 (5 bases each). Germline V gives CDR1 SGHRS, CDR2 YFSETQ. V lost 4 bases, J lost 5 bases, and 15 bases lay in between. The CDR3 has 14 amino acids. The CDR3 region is CASSLDGDGETQYF. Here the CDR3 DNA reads TGCGCCAGCAGCCTGGACGGGGACGGGGAGACCCAGTACTTC. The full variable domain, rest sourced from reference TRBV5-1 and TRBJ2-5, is KAGVTQTPRYLIKTRGQQVTLSCSPISGHRSVSWYQQTPGQGLQFLFEYFSETQRNKGNFPGRFSGRQFSNSRSEMNVSTLELGDSALYLCASSLDGDGETQYFGPGTRLLVL.

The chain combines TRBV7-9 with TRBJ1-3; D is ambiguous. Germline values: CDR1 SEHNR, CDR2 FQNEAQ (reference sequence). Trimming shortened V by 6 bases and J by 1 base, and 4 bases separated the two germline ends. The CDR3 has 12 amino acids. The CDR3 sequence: CASRVSGNTIYF. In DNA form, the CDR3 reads TGTGCCAGCAGGGTGTCTGGAAACACCATATATTTT.

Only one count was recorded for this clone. CDR3 nucleotides: TGTGCCAGCATCGGCCAGGGCTGGGACTCACATTACAATGAGCAGTTCTTC. The encoded protein is CASIGQGWDSHYNEQFF. The chain uses TRBV28 and TRBJ2-1, with a weak D call TRBD2 (6 bases). This CDR3 spans 17 amino acids. Trimming cost V 7 bases and J 4 bases, with 23 bases left between them. Germline lookup yields CDR1 MDHEN and CDR2 SYDVKM.

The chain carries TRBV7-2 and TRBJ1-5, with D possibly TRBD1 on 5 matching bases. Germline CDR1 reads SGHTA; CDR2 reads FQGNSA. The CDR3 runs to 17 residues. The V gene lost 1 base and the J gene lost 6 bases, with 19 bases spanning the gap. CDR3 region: CASSLGADKGPAQPQHF. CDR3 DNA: TGTGCCAGCAGCTTAGGGGCGGACAAAGGGCCCGCTCAGCCCCAGCATTTT.

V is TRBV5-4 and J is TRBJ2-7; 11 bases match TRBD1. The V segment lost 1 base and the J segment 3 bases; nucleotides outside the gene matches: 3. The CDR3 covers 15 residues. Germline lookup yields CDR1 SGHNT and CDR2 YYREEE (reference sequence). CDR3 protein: CASSLTGTGGYEQYF. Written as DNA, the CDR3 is TGTGCCAGCAGCTTGACCGGGACAGGGGGCTACGAGCAGTACTTC. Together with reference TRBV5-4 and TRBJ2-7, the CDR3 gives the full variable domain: ETGVTQSPTHLIKTRGQQVTLRCSSQSGHNTVSWYQQALGQGPQFIFQYYREEENGRGNFPPRFSGLQFPNYSSELNVNALELDDSALYLCASSLTGTGGYEQYFGPGTRLTVT.